Listed below are T cell receptor beta chains from one sample, sequenced in a study of blood T cell repertoires in COVID-19. Here immunoSEQ multiplex PCR was the method, and the copy in TCRdb shows in-frame clones only, minus some. The profile covers about 49,000 clones, with about 86% appearing a single time and around 5% taken by the ten largest. Sequences were obtained from peripheral blood. The receptors were gathered from a man in his forties or fifties with active COVID-19. Each CDR3 is given with its conserved first and last residue. The order of the fields is J gene, V gene, clone size, CDR3 length, CDR3 protein. Size is stated for part of the rows, as once, few or many counts, or as a class when the clone is expanded.

J gene: TRBJ1-2; V gene: TRBV19; clone size: -; CDR3 length: 13; CDR3 protein: CASSQDPGVGYTF
J gene: TRBJ1-1; V gene: TRBV11-2; clone size: few; CDR3 length: 17; CDR3 protein: CASSLVPHGEMNTEAFF
J gene: TRBJ2-3; V gene: TRBV28; clone size: many; CDR3 length: 15; CDR3 protein: CASSLAGVSTDTQYF
J gene: TRBJ1-1; V gene: TRBV18; clone size: -; CDR3 length: 13; CDR3 protein: CASSPAGWTEAFF
J gene: TRBJ2-7; V gene: TRBV27; clone size: once; CDR3 length: 15; CDR3 protein: CASSFYTGDTYEQYF
J gene: TRBJ2-1; V gene: TRBV7-2; clone size: -; CDR3 length: 16; CDR3 protein: CASSLDGQGAYNEQFF
J gene: TRBJ2-3; V gene: TRBV10-3; clone size: -; CDR3 length: 16; CDR3 protein: CAISGTGATSTDTQYF
J gene: TRBJ2-7; V gene: TRBV27; clone size: -; CDR3 length: 15; CDR3 protein: CASSARDTSSYEQYF
J gene: TRBJ1-2; V gene: TRBV18; clone size: -; CDR3 length: 13; CDR3 protein: CASSPQGAGGYTF
J gene: TRBJ1-5; V gene: TRBV28; clone size: -; CDR3 length: 11; CDR3 protein: CASSLGRPQHF
J gene: TRBJ1-1; V gene: TRBV11-2; clone size: -; CDR3 length: 13; CDR3 protein: CASSLGANTEAFF
J gene: TRBJ2-7; V gene: TRBV20-1; clone size: -; CDR3 length: 14; CDR3 protein: CSASPAQGHYEQYF
J gene: TRBJ1-1; V gene: TRBV15; clone size: -; CDR3 length: 13; CDR3 protein: CATSNIVNTEAFF
J gene: TRBJ2-1; V gene: TRBV3-1/TRBV3-2; clone size: -; CDR3 length: 14; CDR3 protein: CASSHLAGGPEQFF
J gene: TRBJ1-2; V gene: TRBV29-1; clone size: once; CDR3 length: 11; CDR3 protein: CSVVRQGAGTF
J gene: TRBJ2-1; V gene: TRBV6-6; clone size: -; CDR3 length: 16; CDR3 protein: CASSYSSGRRYNEQFF
J gene: TRBJ2-3; V gene: TRBV9; clone size: -; CDR3 length: 17; CDR3 protein: CASTSPGLAGGEDTQYF
J gene: TRBJ2-7; V gene: TRBV2; clone size: -; CDR3 length: 13; CDR3 protein: CASSAGIRYEQYF
J gene: TRBJ2-7; V gene: TRBV18; clone size: -; CDR3 length: 15; CDR3 protein: CASSPQQGGAYEQYF
J gene: TRBJ2-5; V gene: TRBV18; clone size: -; CDR3 length: 12; CDR3 protein: CASSPPGQDQYF
J gene: TRBJ2-5; V gene: TRBV5-1; clone size: -; CDR3 length: 16; CDR3 protein: CASSLAPSGSQETQYF
J gene: TRBJ2-3; V gene: TRBV24-1; clone size: -; CDR3 length: 16; CDR3 protein: CATSDPGQGGSNTQYF
J gene: TRBJ1-1; V gene: TRBV5-1; clone size: -; CDR3 length: 12; CDR3 protein: CASSFTRGEAFF
J gene: TRBJ1-2; V gene: TRBV2; clone size: -; CDR3 length: 13; CDR3 protein: CASADWGDYGYTF
J gene: TRBJ2-5; V gene: TRBV27; clone size: -; CDR3 length: 14; CDR3 protein: CASTGQGIGETQYF
J gene: TRBJ2-5; V gene: TRBV3-1/TRBV3-2; clone size: -; CDR3 length: 16; CDR3 protein: CASSHRLAGVQETQYF
J gene: TRBJ2-7; V gene: TRBV5-1; clone size: once; CDR3 length: 17; CDR3 protein: CASSPTGAGGPSYEQYF
J gene: TRBJ1-1; V gene: TRBV30; clone size: -; CDR3 length: 18; CDR3 protein: CAWSAYSSHRGWDTEAFF
J gene: TRBJ2-2; V gene: TRBV30; clone size: -; CDR3 length: 15; CDR3 protein: CAWSGDFRNTGELFF
J gene: TRBJ2-1; V gene: TRBV11-2; clone size: -; CDR3 length: 16; CDR3 protein: CASSSQGVVSYNEQFF
J gene: TRBJ2-7; V gene: TRBV7-8; clone size: few; CDR3 length: 13; CDR3 protein: CASSTRLPYEQYF
J gene: TRBJ2-1; V gene: TRBV28; clone size: -; CDR3 length: 14; CDR3 protein: CASNDRDENNEQFF
J gene: TRBJ2-6; V gene: TRBV4-1; clone size: -; CDR3 length: 16; CDR3 protein: CASSVRTGVGANVLTF
J gene: TRBJ1-2; V gene: TRBV7-8; clone size: once; CDR3 length: 16; CDR3 protein: CASSLVGGLLNYGYTF
J gene: TRBJ1-1; V gene: TRBV3-1/TRBV3-2; clone size: medium-sized; CDR3 length: 13; CDR3 protein: CASGGGTDTEAFF
J gene: TRBJ1-1; V gene: TRBV9; clone size: -; CDR3 length: 14; CDR3 protein: CASSAINGWTEAFF
J gene: TRBJ1-4; V gene: TRBV5-5; clone size: once; CDR3 length: 17; CDR3 protein: CASSLFHRRQGYEKLFF
J gene: TRBJ2-3; V gene: TRBV7-3; clone size: -; CDR3 length: 17; CDR3 protein: CASSLGASGRAYDTQYF
J gene: TRBJ2-7; V gene: TRBV2; clone size: -; CDR3 length: 13; CDR3 protein: CASIVQGAHEQYF
J gene: TRBJ1-2; V gene: TRBV18; clone size: -; CDR3 length: 13; CDR3 protein: CASSPTGQEGYTF
J gene: TRBJ2-3; V gene: TRBV28; clone size: -; CDR3 length: 15; CDR3 protein: CASSLMRGGTDTQYF
J gene: TRBJ1-1; V gene: TRBV28; clone size: -; CDR3 length: 14; CDR3 protein: CASSWDRGKREAFF
J gene: TRBJ1-4; V gene: TRBV13; clone size: -; CDR3 length: 18; CDR3 protein: CASSPTPGGGETGEKLFF
J gene: TRBJ2-3; V gene: TRBV29-1; clone size: -; CDR3 length: 14; CDR3 protein: CSVGPGQVGDTQYF